This T cell receptor beta chain was captured in a study of CD8 T cells in Susac syndrome. Germline V gives CDR1 MNHEY, CDR2 SVGAGI. The CDR3 spans 13 residues. V lost 2 bases and J 5 bases, leaving 7 bases between the germline ends. While CD8+ and CD4+ T cells were isolated negatively, TEMRA cells were enriched by FACS. When the RNA was reverse transcribed, random hexamers were used with an input of about 0.5 to 1 ug. Amplification of TCR beta CDR3 across 54 Vbeta and 13 Jbeta was performed with immunoSEQ multiplex PCR. In TCRdb, the immunoSEQ multiplex PCR reads were re-called with MiXCR into one record per CDR3 protein. The data show around 270,000 distinct CDR3 sequences, with approximately 85% seen just once and 0.2% to 0.25% held by the top ten.

The receptor was isolated from a human donor with multiple sclerosis. The material sequenced was CD8+ T cells from PBMCs. The chain carries TRBV6-5 and TRBJ2-1; D is perhaps TRBD1 or TRBD2 (5 bases each). CDR3 bases: TGTGCCAGCAGTTACCTGGGGGACAATGAGCAGTTCTTC. It specifies CASSYLGDNEQFF.